A single sample gave rise to the 2 T cell receptor beta chains below, sequenced in a study of blood T cells in healthy people across ages. Then a second PCR, running about 6 to 12 cycles, was carried out with a sample-barcoded 5' primer and a J-beta primer mix. One entry per CDR3 protein, called by TCRdb with MiXCR from the 5' RACE reads. The sample contains fewer than 800,000 distinct CDR3 sequences, about 30% of which appear only once. The source material was blood. These receptors were obtained from a woman aged 80 or older in good health.

This clonotype was recorded many times. V gene TRBV20-1 combines with J gene TRBJ1-2; 8 bases are shared with TRBD1. CDR1 and CDR2 (germline): DFQATT, SNEGSKA (reference sequence). The CDR3 runs to 13 residues. J was trimmed by 4 bases and V by 1 base; bases with no gene match: 2. CDR3 sequence reads: CSARGQGSYGYTF. Written as DNA, the CDR3 is TGCAGTGCTAGAGGACAGGGGTCCTATGGCTACACCTTC.

This clonotype has ten or more counts. This chain uses TRBV6-1 with TRBJ1-1; D is possibly TRBD1 (6 bases). Germline values: CDR1 MNHNS, CDR2 SASEGT. The V gene lost 1 base and the J gene lost 1 base, with 7 bases spanning the gap. This CDR3 is 14 amino acids long. Here the CDR3 reads CASSEDRANTEAFF. In nucleotides, the CDR3 is TGTGCCAGCAGTGAAGACAGGGCGAACACTGAAGCTTTCTTT.